This paragraph covers one T cell receptor beta chain sequence. The identical CDR3 is also encoded by other nucleotide sequences in the sample. Trimming removed 4 bases from V and 0 bases from J, with 10 bases in between. CDR1 and CDR2 from the germline V gene are LGHDT and YNNKEL (reference sequence). This CDR3 has 15 residues. This sample stems from a study of blood T cell repertoires in COVID-19. Study summary: Sample material is recorded as cDNA or gDNA derived from T cells, B-cell-depleted T cells, or PBMCs.

In the original workflow: Amplification of reference gene primers was used by the study to estimate nucleated cell counts. Assay: immunoSEQ multiplex PCR; the TCRdb copy retains only in-frame clones and omits some. D and trimming come from the DNA, and the V and J calls and clone size come from that table. The table shows 110,000 to 150,000 clones, with roughly three quarters occurring only once. Sample: peripheral blood. The rearrangement uses TRBV3-1 (or the pseudogene TRBV3-2) and TRBJ2-1; TRBD2 might be the D (5 bases). This sequence originates from a woman aged 55-69 years with acute or convalescent COVID-19. DNA for the CDR3: TGTGCCAGCAGCCTAAGCGGAAACTCCTACAATGAGCAGTTCTTC. It translates to CASSLSGNSYNEQFF.